This T cell receptor beta chain was observed in a study of blood T cell repertoires in COVID-19. Sequencing was performed with immunoSEQ multiplex PCR; in TCRdb, only in-frame clones are kept and a portion is missing. The profile covers fewer than 300,000 clones, with about 85% appearing a single time and more than 10% taken by the ten largest. This sequence was found in a human donor in a cohort sampled during active COVID-19. Sequenced material: peripheral blood.

This chain's CDR3 is CASARDRDTQYF. The CDR3 DNA reads as TGTGCCAGTGCTAGAGACAGGGACACCCAGTACTTC. The chain joins TRBV19 to TRBJ2-5, with 7 bases matching TRBD1. The CDR3 runs to 12 residues. From germline, CDR1 is LNHDA and CDR2 SQIVND (reference sequence). Germline trimming cut 8 bases from V and 8 bases from J; bases unmatched to any gene: 8.